Detailed here is one T cell receptor (beta chain). What it binds is not known. Clones were sequenced by immunoSEQ multiplex PCR, and TCRdb holds only the in-frame ones, with some missing. The sample has 200,000 to 250,000 clones, 75% to 95% seen once. These data are taken from a study of cytomegalovirus exposure and HLA in healthy donors. The study's findings and limits: According to a later analysis, TCR clusters from the first cohort tended to co-occur in the 120 or so validation repertoires. Generally TCR sequences proved uncommon, though certain public TCRs appeared in numerous donors. The authors enumerated over 150 TCR beta chains as linked to cytomegalovirus.

The donors were in the roughly 130-subject validation cohort, distinct from the roughly 700-subject first cohort. V lost 0 bases and J lost 3, with 7 bases in between. Germline CDR1 is SGHRS and CDR2 is YFSETQ. The CDR3 is 13 residues long. The genes are TRBV5-1 and TRBJ2-7; TRBD1 is a possible D gene (5 bases). The sample was PBMCs. The clonotype comes from a woman under 30 in good health and CMV-seronegative. In nucleotides, the CDR3 is TGCGCCAGCAGCTTGGTTCAGGGCTACGAGCAGTACTTC. Protein product: CASSLVQGYEQYF.